This passage covers 19 T cell receptor beta chains from one sample sequenced in a study of shared clonotypes between healthy human individuals. Data came from immunoSEQ multiplex PCR; TCRdb stores just in-frame clones and leaves some out. The sample lists under 650,000 clones; around 96% were seen once. The sequenced material came from naive CD4+ T cells sorted from blood. Subset meaning: CD45RA+ positively selected. The receptors shown here come from a woman aged 25-40 years in good health.

The chain carries TRBV29-1 and TRBJ1-2; possibly TRBD1 for D (5 bases). Germline loops: CDR1 SQVTM, CDR2 ANQGSEA. With 5 bases removed from V and 0 bases from J, the gap between germline ends came to 13 bases. The CDR3 has 14 amino acids. The CDR3 DNA follows: TGCAGCGTTAGACCAGGGAAAGCTAACTATGGCTACACCTTC. As protein: CSVRPGKANYGYTF.

The rearrangement uses TRBV5-1 and TRBJ2-7; 8 bases match TRBD1. This CDR3 spans 16 amino acids. V lost 5 bases, J lost 5 bases, and 15 bases stayed unmatched. The germline gives CDR1 SGHRS, CDR2 YFSETQ. The CDR3 reads CASSPVPGQVGHEQYF. The CDR3 bases are TGCGCCAGCAGTCCTGTACCGGGACAGGTCGGTCACGAGCAGTACTTC. Full variable domain (remainder filled in from reference TRBV5-1 and TRBJ2-7): KAGVTQTPRYLIKTRGQQVTLSCSPISGHRSVSWYQQTPGQGLQFLFEYFSETQRNKGNFPGRFSGRQFSNSRSEMNVSTLELGDSALYLCASSPVPGQVGHEQYFGPGTRLTVT.

The rearrangement uses TRBV19 and TRBJ2-2; no firm D call. V lost 5 bases and J 6 bases, leaving 19 bases between the germline ends. From germline, CDR1 is LNHDA and CDR2 SQIVND (reference sequence). The CDR3 runs 16 residues. The CDR3 loop is CASSRLPDMGPGELFF. DNA for the CDR3: TGTGCCAGTAGTCGGCTACCTGACATGGGCCCCGGGGAGCTGTTTTTT. Based on the CDR3 plus reference TRBV19 and TRBJ2-2, the full variable domain is DGGITQSPKYLFRKEGQNVTLSCEQNLNHDAMYWYRQDPGQGLRLIYYSQIVNDFQKGDIAEGYSVSREKKESFPLTVTSAQKNPTAFYLCASSRLPDMGPGELFFGEGSRLTVL.

V is TRBV11-2 and J is TRBJ2-7, with 15 positions matching TRBD2. The germline CDR1 and CDR2 sequences are SGHAT and FQNNGV. CDR3 length: 19 amino acids. J was trimmed by 2 bases and V by 5 bases; bases with no gene match: 13. For the CDR3, the DNA is TGTGCCAGCAGCGGAAAGGGGGGGACTAGCGGGAGGTTTACCTACGAGCAGTACTTC. Protein product: CASSGKGGTSGRFTYEQYF.

V gene TRBV9 combines with J gene TRBJ2-1; D possibly corresponds to TRBD2 (5 bases). The V end was cut by 2 bases, the J end by 1 base, with 13 bases between. Germline V gene lookup returns CDR1 SGDLS and CDR2 YYNGEE. The CDR3 has 16 amino acids. The DNA for the CDR3 is TGTGCCAGCAGCGTCTCGCCGGGAATGTCCTACAATGAGCAGTTCTTC. Amino acid sequence: CASSVSPGMSYNEQFF.

V and J are TRBV5-4 and TRBJ1-2; 9 bases line up with TRBD1. Trimming removed 1 base from V and 7 bases from J; junction bases left unmatched: 2. This CDR3 region has 13 residues. Per the germline V gene, CDR1 is SGHNT and CDR2 is YYREEE (reference sequence). CDR3 in DNA: TGTGCCAGCAGCTTGACAGGGGGCTCTGGCTACACCTTC. The encoded protein is CASSLTGGSGYTF.

The gene calls are TRBV11-2 and TRBJ2-7; D is undetermined. This CDR3 has 15 amino acids. Trimming left V 1 base short and J 5 bases short, with 15 bases between. Germline-derived CDR1 and CDR2 are SGHAT and FQNNGV. CDR3: CASSLVMGRFNEQYF. As DNA, the CDR3 is TGTGCCAGCAGCTTAGTTATGGGCCGGTTTAACGAGCAGTACTTC.

The chain is built from TRBV2 and TRBJ1-5; TRBD1 agrees at 8 bases. This CDR3 has 16 amino acids. V shed 6 bases, J shed 1 base, and the junction held 8 bases outside the gene matches. CDR1 SNHLY and CDR2 FYNNEI come from the germline V gene. The CDR3 region has the DNA TGTGCCAGCAGCCGGAGGACAGGGCTGAGCAATCAGCCCCAGCATTTT. Its translation is CASSRRTGLSNQPQHF. The entire variable domain, with the rest obtained from reference TRBV2 and TRBJ1-5, is as follows: EPEVTQTPSHQVTQMGQEVILRCVPISNHLYFYWYRQILGQKVEFLVSFYNNEISEKSEIFDDQFSVERPDGSNFTLKIRSTKLEDSAMYFCASSRRTGLSNQPQHFGDGTRLSIL.

This chain uses TRBV28 with TRBJ1-2; no firm D call. The germline V gene has CDR1 MDHEN and CDR2 SYDVKM. The CDR3 is made up of 14 amino acids. Trimming pared 6 bases from V and 2 bases from J, leaving 13 bases between. The CDR3 DNA reads as TGTGCCAGCAGGGGGAGGGTGAGGAACTATGGCTACACCTTC. Translation gives CASRGRVRNYGYTF.

This clone was detected only once. The chain employs TRBV5-1 and TRBJ1-1, with D possibly matching TRBD1 (6 bases). The CDR3 extends over 20 amino acids. Germline V gives CDR1 SGHRS, CDR2 YFSETQ. V was trimmed by 5 bases and J by 0 bases, leaving 29 bases between them. The CDR3 region has the DNA TGCGCCAGCAGTCCCTTCTCTAGAACAGGGAGCAATTTCATGAACACTGAAGCTTTCTTT. Protein sequence: CASSPFSRTGSNFMNTEAFF.

V is TRBV11-2 and J is TRBJ2-7; D may be TRBD1 (6 bases). This CDR3 comprises 14 residues. Trimming left V 1 base short and J 5 bases short, with 12 bases between. In germline, CDR1 is SGHAT, CDR2 FQNNGV. CDR3 region: CASSLGTDYHEQYF. Written as DNA, the CDR3 is TGTGCCAGCAGCTTAGGGACAGATTATCACGAGCAGTACTTC.

The gene calls are TRBV6-7 and TRBJ2-1; possibly TRBD2 for D (5 bases). TRBV6-7 is an ORF for which the function is uncertain. The CDR3 covers 14 residues. V was trimmed by 2 bases and J by 1 base, leaving 6 bases between them. CDR3 amino acids: CASSYRDSYNEQFF. CDR3 bases: TGTGCCAGCAGTTACCGGGATTCCTACAATGAGCAGTTCTTC.

This chain links TRBV5-5 with TRBJ2-7; 9 bases agree with TRBD2. V lost 4 bases and J lost 0; bases outside the gene matches: 5. There are 15 residues in the CDR3. Germline V gene data show CDR1 as SGHKS and CDR2 as YYEKEE (reference sequence). The CDR3 region is CASSASSGSSYEQYF. In nucleotides, the CDR3 is TGTGCCAGCAGCGCTAGTAGCGGGAGCTCCTACGAGCAGTACTTC.

In nucleotides, the CDR3 is TGTGCCAGCAGTCTAGCGGGAGGGGAGGTCTACGAGCAGTACTTC. Translation: CASSLAGGEVYEQYF. The chain carries TRBV27 and TRBJ2-7, with 12 bases aligning to TRBD2. With 5 bases clipped from V and 3 bases from J, the junction kept 5 bases outside the gene matches. The CDR3 runs 15 residues. Germline assignment: CDR1 MNHEY and CDR2 SMNVEV (reference sequence).

The chain employs TRBV4-2 and TRBJ2-2, with 8 bases identical to TRBD1. Germline V gene data show CDR1 as LGHNA and CDR2 as YNFKEQ. V dropped 4 bases and J dropped 4; count of bases not matched to a gene: 5. The CDR3 is 15 residues long. CDR3 in amino acids: CASSRRTGFTGELFF. CDR3 bases: TGTGCCAGCAGCCGGAGGACAGGGTTCACCGGGGAGCTGTTTTTT.

The chain couples TRBV28 to TRBJ1-2; 8 bases match TRBD1. Germline V lookup: CDR1 MDHEN, CDR2 SYDVKM. J was trimmed by 9 bases and V by 2 bases; bases with no gene match: 11. The length of the CDR3 is 15 residues. This CDR3 is CASSLARTGTTSYTF. The CDR3 coding sequence is TGTGCCAGCAGTTTAGCTAGGACAGGGACGACGAGCTACACCTTC.

The CDR3 DNA reads as TGTGCCAGTAGTATGGCCGGGACAGGGGCCGGGGAGCTGTTTTTT. Amino acid sequence: CASSMAGTGAGELFF. This chain connects TRBV19 to TRBJ2-2; TRBD1 matches 10 bases. The J segment lost 6 bases and the V segment lost 3 bases, leaving 4 bases of the junction unmatched. The CDR3 covers 15 residues. CDR1 is LNHDA and CDR2 is SQIVND in the germline V gene (reference sequence).

This clone was seen only a few times. The V and J genes are TRBV4-1 and TRBJ1-1, with no clear D. V dropped 0 bases and J dropped 11 bases, with 7 bases sitting between them. This CDR3 is built from 11 residues. Germline V gene data show CDR1 as MGHRA and CDR2 as YSYEKL. The CDR3 sequence: CASSQDRWAFF. The CDR3 nucleotides read TGCGCCAGCAGCCAAGATCGGTGGGCTTTCTTT.

This clone was found once. The chain carries TRBV5-1 and TRBJ2-1; unclear D gene. Germline lookup yields CDR1 SGHRS and CDR2 YFSETQ. The germline V and J ends were trimmed by 5 bases and 1 base, with 13 bases remaining between them. The CDR3 covers 15 residues. CDR3 DNA sequence: TGCGCCAGCAGGTCTCCCCTTGGTTCCTACAATGAGCAGTTCTTC. This sequence encodes CASRSPLGSYNEQFF.